Below, 18 T cell receptor beta chains from the same sample are listed, as sequenced in a study of blood T cell repertoires in COVID-19. Method: immunoSEQ multiplex PCR; TCRdb's copy keeps in-frame clones and lacks some. Among about 190,000 clones, 80% were seen once, and the ten largest hold about 7%. The source material was peripheral blood. These receptors originate from a man between 60 and 75 years old with acute or convalescent COVID-19.

The chain joins TRBV9 to TRBJ1-5; D is perhaps TRBD1 (5 bases). This CDR3 region has 15 residues. Trimming pared 0 bases from V and 7 bases from J, leaving 14 bases between. Looked up from germline, CDR1 is SGDLS and CDR2 is YYNGEE. The CDR3 sequence: CASSVEETVGQPQHF. The CDR3 bases are TGTGCCAGCAGCGTAGAGGAGACAGTTGGACAGCCCCAGCATTTT.

V is TRBV5-1 and J is TRBJ1-5, with 7 bases identical to TRBD1. V was clipped by 4 bases and J by 6 bases; unmatched bases: 7. The CDR3 loop spans 14 amino acids. Germline assignment: CDR1 SGHRS and CDR2 YFSETQ. The CDR3 region is CASSATGNGQPQHF. The CDR3 region has the DNA TGCGCCAGCAGCGCGACAGGGAACGGTCAGCCCCAGCATTTT.

This rearrangement joins TRBV2 to TRBJ2-3, with 13 nucleotides matching TRBD2. With V trimmed by 7 bases and J by 6 bases, 13 bases remained unmatched. Germline assignment: CDR1 SNHLY and CDR2 FYNNEI. The CDR3 extends over 17 amino acids. The CDR3 region is CASIEPWTSGRSDTQYF. For the CDR3, the DNA is TGTGCCAGCATCGAACCTTGGACTAGCGGGAGATCTGATACGCAGTATTTT.

The chain joins TRBV25-1 to TRBJ1-4; D unclear. Germline V gene lookup returns CDR1 MGHDK and CDR2 SYGVNS. CDR3 size: 14 residues. Trimming stripped 4 bases from V and 8 bases from J, with 14 bases between. The CDR3 is CASSGTTGGEKLFF. In DNA form, the CDR3 reads TGTGCCAGCAGTGGAACAACTGGCGGCGAAAAACTGTTTTTT.

The chain carries TRBV6-5 and TRBJ1-2, with D possibly matching TRBD1 (5 bases). In germline, CDR1 is MNHEY, CDR2 SVGAGI. Trimming cost V 6 bases and J 4 bases, with 9 bases left between them. This CDR3 contains 12 residues. CDR3 sequence reads: CASSRQSYGYTF. The CDR3 bases are TGTGCCAGCAGCCGACAGTCCTATGGCTACACCTTC.

The J gene is TRBJ2-1, the V gene TRBV2; D possibly corresponds to TRBD2 (5 bases). Germline CDR1 and CDR2: SNHLY and FYNNEI. Trimming stripped 6 bases from V and 8 bases from J, with 14 bases between. The CDR3 totals 13 residues. Here the CDR3 reads CASRVTRSDEQFF. The CDR3 DNA follows: TGTGCCAGCAGGGTCACTAGGTCCGATGAGCAGTTCTTC.

This clone was detected once. The chain is built from TRBV6-1 and TRBJ2-3, with 12 nucleotides matching TRBD2. The CDR3 is 17 residues long. The germline V gene has CDR1 MNHNS and CDR2 SASEGT. V trimming: 4 bases; J trimming: 2 bases; junction bases outside the gene matches: 7. The CDR3 DNA follows: TGTGCCAGCAGTGTGTTAACTAGCGGGGGGATCACAGATACGCAGTATTTT. The encoded protein is CASSVLTSGGITDTQYF.

The chain employs TRBV10-3 and TRBJ1-4; 9 positions agree with TRBD1. V shed 3 bases, J shed 6 bases, and the junction held 2 bases outside the gene matches. Germline assignment: CDR1 ENHRY and CDR2 SYGVKD. The CDR3 loop spans 14 amino acids. The CDR3 here is CAISDDRGDEKLFF. The CDR3 nucleotides are TGTGCCATCAGTGATGACAGGGGGGATGAAAAACTGTTTTTT.

The V and J genes are TRBV15 and TRBJ1-5; weak D call: TRBD1 (5 bases). Germline V gene data show CDR1 as LNHNV and CDR2 as YYDKDF (reference sequence). V lost 0 bases and J lost 1, with 19 bases in between. The length of the CDR3 is 19 residues. CDR3 bases: TGTGCCACCAGCAGAGATTGGAGGGGTGGAAGGGGAAGCAATCAGCCCCAGCATTTT. This encodes CATSRDWRGGRGSNQPQHF. Complete variable domain (other parts from reference TRBV15 and TRBJ1-5): DAMVIQNPRYQVTQFGKPVTLSCSQTLNHNVMYWYQQKSSQAPKLLFHYYDKDFNNEADTPDNFQSRRPNTSFCFLDIRSPGLGDTAMYLCATSRDWRGGRGSNQPQHFGDGTRLSIL.

This clone was recorded only once. In the same sample, other DNA sequences code for this CDR3. The gene calls are TRBV6-5 and TRBJ2-3; perhaps TRBD2 as D (6 bases). Germline V gene sequence: CDR1 MNHEY, CDR2 SVGAGI. CDR3 length: 15 residues. Trimming shortened V by 0 bases and J by 0 bases, and 7 bases separated the two germline ends. In nucleotides, the CDR3 is TGTGCCAGCAGTTACTCGAGCGGGAGCACAGATACGCAGTATTTT. It encodes CASSYSSGSTDTQYF.

The J gene is TRBJ2-7, the V gene TRBV9, with D perhaps TRBD2 (5 bases). Germline V lookup: CDR1 SGDLS, CDR2 YYNGEE. The CDR3 is 15 residues long. The germline V and J ends were trimmed by 0 bases and 4 bases, with 14 bases remaining between them. CDR3 protein: CASSVGEGSLYEQYF. CDR3 DNA: TGTGCCAGCAGCGTAGGTGAGGGATCTCTTTACGAGCAGTACTTC. Using reference TRBV9 and TRBJ2-7 for the parts outside the CDR3, the full variable domain is DSGVTQTPKHLITATGQRVTLRCSPRSGDLSVYWYQQSLDQGLQFLIQYYNGEERAKGNILERFSAQQFPDLHSELNLSSLELGDSALYFCASSVGEGSLYEQYFGPGTRLTVT.

This chain uses TRBV12-5 with TRBJ1-1, with D perhaps TRBD1 (6 bases). V dropped 6 bases and J dropped 10 bases, with 21 bases sitting between them. CDR3 size: 14 residues. CDR1 is LGHNT and CDR2 is FRNRAP in the germline V gene. CDR3 DNA sequence: TGTGCTAGTGGCGCCGAGGGGGGGTCCGTGGTAGCTTTCTTT. Translation: CASGAEGGSVVAFF.

This chain connects TRBV5-1 to TRBJ1-6; weak D call: TRBD1 (6 bases). Germline values: CDR1 SGHRS, CDR2 YFSETQ. V was clipped by 0 bases and J by 9 bases, with 19 bases between them. This CDR3 is built from 17 residues. In DNA, the CDR3 is TGCGCCAGCAGCTTGGAGGACAGAACAACCCGGGGTTCACCCCTCCACTTT. Translated, it gives CASSLEDRTTRGSPLHF.

The rearrangement links TRBV7-2 to TRBJ1-1; possibly TRBD1 for D (6 bases). The CDR3 runs 14 residues. Trimming left V 1 base short and J 5 bases short, with 11 bases between. Germline V gene lookup returns CDR1 SGHTA and CDR2 FQGNSA. DNA for the CDR3: TGTGCCAGCAGCTTAGAACAGGGAAGGACTGAAGCTTTCTTT. It translates to CASSLEQGRTEAFF.

The chain employs TRBV28 and TRBJ2-3; TRBD2 matches at 8 bases. The germline gives CDR1 MDHEN, CDR2 SYDVKM. This CDR3 is 22 amino acids long. The V segment lost 2 bases and the J segment 7 bases; nucleotides outside the gene matches: 29. The CDR3 DNA is TGTGCCAGCAGTTTAAGCGGGGGTCGGATCAGGGCGGGAGCCCCCCCGCCCTATACGCAGTATTTT. This translates into CASSLSGGRIRAGAPPPYTQYF.

As to this clone: The same CDR3 can be traced to other DNA sequences in this sample. The rearrangement links TRBV7-3 to TRBJ2-2; 14 nucleotides agree with TRBD2. Germline V gene data show CDR1 as SGHTA and CDR2 as FQGTGA. Germline trimming cut 1 base from V and 1 base from J; bases unmatched to any gene: 2. This CDR3 comprises 18 residues. Here the CDR3 DNA reads TGTGCCAGCAGCTTAATTGGGACTAGCGGGAGGAACACCGGGGAGCTGTTTTTT. As protein: CASSLIGTSGRNTGELFF. Complete variable domain (other parts from reference TRBV7-3 and TRBJ2-2): GAGVSQTPSNKVTEKGKYVELRCDPISGHTALYWYRQSLGQGPEFLIYFQGTGAADDSGLPNDRFFAVRPEGSVSTLKIQRTERGDSAVYLCASSLIGTSGRNTGELFFGEGSRLTVL.

This chain uses TRBV18 with TRBJ2-5; TRBD1 matches 7 bases. The CDR3 spans 13 residues. From germline, CDR1 is KGHSH and CDR2 LQKENI. V lost 6 bases to trimming and J lost 4 bases; unmatched junction nucleotides: 5. The CDR3 here is CASSQYRGETQYF. CDR3 in DNA: TGTGCCAGCTCCCAATACAGGGGAGAGACCCAGTACTTC.

The V and J genes are TRBV15 and TRBJ1-5, with TRBD1 as a possible D gene (5 bases). This CDR3 region has 15 residues. The V end lost 0 bases, the J end lost 1 base, and 7 bases lay between the germline ends. Germline V gives CDR1 LNHNV, CDR2 YYDKDF (reference sequence). Here the CDR3 reads CATSRDQGSNQPQHF. The CDR3 region has the DNA TGTGCCACCAGCAGAGATCAGGGAAGCAATCAGCCCCAGCATTTT.